What follows are 2 T cell receptor beta chains derived from one specimen sequenced in a study of blood T cells in healthy people across ages. Together with a sample-barcoded 5' primer, a J-beta primer mix was included in a second PCR lasting about 6 to 11 cycles. MiXCR was run by TCRdb on the 5' RACE reads, yielding one entry per CDR3 protein. The repertoire holds about 570,000 distinct CDR3 sequences, with roughly a quarter as singletons. Input material: blood. These receptors were collected from a woman in her seventies in good health.

The rearrangement joins TRBV4-1 to TRBJ2-3; the match to TRBD2 covers 9 bases. Looked up from germline, CDR1 is MGHRA and CDR2 is YSYEKL. The CDR3 has 17 residues. V dropped 5 bases and J dropped 0; count of bases not matched to a gene: 9. The CDR3 loop reads CASSYLLAGSSTDTQYF. CDR3 sequence (DNA): TGCGCCAGCAGCTACCTCCTAGCGGGGTCTAGCACAGATACGCAGTATTTT.

This clonotype was picked up a small number of times. This sequence joins TRBV18 and TRBJ2-5; possibly TRBD2 for D (6 bases). There are 19 residues in the CDR3. The germline gives CDR1 KGHSH, CDR2 LQKENI. The V gene lost 0 bases and the J gene lost 5 bases, with 25 bases spanning the gap. CDR3 sequence reads: CASSPPRGTGGPTGETQYF. For the CDR3, the DNA is TGTGCCAGCTCACCACCGAGAGGGACTGGCGGCCCGACTGGGGAGACCCAGTACTTC. The variable domain in full, completed from reference TRBV18 and TRBJ2-5, reads NAGVMQNPRHLVRRRGQEARLRCSPMKGHSHVYWYRQLPEEGLKFMVYLQKENIIDESGMPKERFSAEFPKEGPSILRIQQVVRGDSAAYFCASSPPRGTGGPTGETQYFGPGTRLLVL.